These 22 T cell receptor beta chains were sequenced from one sample in a study of CD8+CD57+ T cells in acquired aplastic anemia. Genomic DNA, serving as template, underwent TCR beta VDJ and CDR3 profiling. TCRdb reprocessed the reads with MiXCR, giving one entry per CDR3 protein. The sample has about 190,000 distinct CDR3 sequences, approximately 52% seen once; the top ten hold about 15%. Sample: sorted CD4+, CD8+, or CD8+CD57+ T cells (not recorded which) from PBMCs. These TCRs come from a human donor in good health, serving as a control.

This clonotype was observed many times. This sequence joins TRBV5-1 and TRBJ2-7; D is unclear. The ends were cut back, 4 bases at V and 2 bases at J, with 7 bases in the middle. The CDR3 contains 12 residues. Germline CDR1 is SGHRS and CDR2 is YFSETQ. CDR3 loop: CASSRTAYEQYF. CDR3 DNA: TGCGCCAGCAGCCGCACCGCCTACGAGCAGTACTTC.

The V and J genes are TRBV5-1 and TRBJ2-5; 7 nucleotides line up with TRBD2. Germline lookup yields CDR1 SGHRS and CDR2 YFSETQ. This CDR3 spans 16 amino acids. The V gene end was trimmed by 0 bases and the J gene end by 4 bases; junction bases not matched to a gene: 9. In DNA, the CDR3 is TGCGCCAGCAGCTTGGCTTGGAGCGGGAAGGGAGAGACCCAGTACTTC. This gives the protein CASSLAWSGKGETQYF.

This sequence joins TRBV11-2 and TRBJ2-7; TRBD2 is a possible D gene (6 bases). This CDR3 is 14 amino acids long. Germline V gene lookup returns CDR1 SGHAT and CDR2 FQNNGV. V lost 5 bases to trimming and J lost 2 bases, with 13 bases between them. CDR3 sequence (DNA): TGTGCCAGCAGCCGAGCGGGCTCGACCTACGAGCAGTACTTC. Protein: CASSRAGSTYEQYF.

On this clonotype itself: Germline and junction disagree at one end, which may indicate a read error. The chain couples TRBV15 to TRBJ2-1; 10 nucleotides align to TRBD2. The CDR3 length is 17 residues. CDR1 is LNHNV and CDR2 is YYDKDF in the germline V gene (reference sequence). This CDR3 reads CATSRDDLGLAGGEQFF. For the CDR3, the DNA is TGCGCCACCAGCAGAGATGATCTCGGGTTAGCGGGGGGTGAGCAGTTCTTC.

The rearrangement joins TRBV7-2 to TRBJ2-7; no definite D call. The CDR3 spans 14 residues. CDR1 is SGHTA, CDR2 FQGNSA, per germline. Trimming took off 5 bases at V and 1 base at J, with 12 bases between the two ends. As DNA, the CDR3 is TGTGCCAGCAGCAAAGCTAGGGAATCCTACGAGCAGTACTTC. Amino acid sequence: CASSKARESYEQYF. Combining the CDR3 with reference TRBV7-2 and TRBJ2-7 gives the whole variable domain GAGVSQSPSNKVTEKGKDVELRCDPISGHTALYWYRQSLGQGLEFLIYFQGNSAPDKSGLPSDRFSAERTGGSVSTLTIQRTQQEDSAVYLCASSKARESYEQYFGPGTRLTVT.

The rearrangement joins TRBV6-5 to TRBJ2-7, with 9 nucleotides matching TRBD1. V was pared by 6 bases and J by 6 bases, with 12 bases of the junction left unmatched. CDR1 and CDR2 (germline): MNHEY, SVGAGI. This CDR3 has 15 residues. The CDR3 here is CASRNGGTGTCEQYF. CDR3 bases: TGTGCCAGCAGAAACGGGGGGACAGGGACCTGCGAGCAGTACTTC.

V usage is TRBV29-1 and J usage is TRBJ1-1, with D possibly TRBD1 on 5 matching bases. The CDR3 runs 13 residues. The germline gives CDR1 SQVTM, CDR2 ANQGSEA. Trimming cost V 5 bases and J 1 base, with 11 bases left between them. CDR3 sequence reads: CSVSLGGNTEAFF. CDR3 nucleotide sequence: TGCAGCGTTTCCCTCGGGGGGAACACTGAAGCTTTCTTT.

To note about this clonotype: One junction end does not reproduce the germline sequence, and a read error may be involved. The chain combines TRBV2 with TRBJ2-7, with a possible D match to TRBD2 (5 bases). The CDR3 spans 12 residues. Germline CDR1 reads SNHLY; CDR2 reads FYNNEI. CDR3 loop: CASSAGIGEQHF. The CDR3 DNA reads as TGTGCCAGCAGTGCGGGGATCGGCGAGCAGCACTTC.

The V and J genes are TRBV19 and TRBJ2-5; 10 positions match TRBD1. This CDR3 contains 16 residues. V shed 7 bases, J shed 4 bases, and the junction held 12 bases outside the gene matches. The germline V gene has CDR1 LNHDA and CDR2 SQIVND (reference sequence). CDR3 DNA sequence: TGTGCCAGTATGGTTGTCGGGACAGGGGTTGGAGAGACCCAGTACTTC. Its translation: CASMVVGTGVGETQYF.

This clonotype was seen ten or more times. V gene TRBV4-1 combines with J gene TRBJ2-7; D is unclear. CDR1 is MGHRA, CDR2 YSYEKL, per germline. The CDR3 spans 15 residues. Trimming took 4 bases from V and 4 from J, leaving 17 bases between them. The CDR3 sequence: CASSPAPLGPYEQYF. DNA for the CDR3: TGCGCCAGCAGCCCGGCCCCTCTTGGGCCTTACGAGCAGTACTTC.

Written as DNA, the CDR3 is TGTGCCAGTAATTTCTTGGACACTCTTTGCGAGCAGTACTTC. It codes for CASNFLDTLCEQYF. The rearrangement links TRBV19 to TRBJ2-7; D possibly corresponds to TRBD1 (5 bases). The CDR3 totals 14 residues. V was clipped by 7 bases and J by 6 bases, with 19 bases between them. Per the germline V gene, CDR1 is LNHDA and CDR2 is SQIVND (reference sequence).

This clonotype was detected many times. The V and J genes are TRBV3-1 and TRBJ2-5; 7 bases are shared with TRBD2. There are 14 residues in the CDR3. Germline lookup yields CDR1 LGHDT and CDR2 YNNKEL (reference sequence). With 5 bases clipped from V and 4 bases from J, the junction kept 7 bases outside the gene matches. The CDR3 is CASSSRTSGETQYF. In nucleotides, the CDR3 is TGTGCCAGCAGCTCCCGGACTAGTGGAGAGACCCAGTACTTC.

In DNA form, the CDR3 reads TGTGCCAGCAGCGTAGGGGAGGGCACAGATACGCAGTATTTT. This encodes CASSVGEGTDTQYF. The chain employs TRBV9 and TRBJ2-3, with D tentatively TRBD2 (6 bases). Germline V gene sequence: CDR1 SGDLS, CDR2 YYNGEE. Trimming took off 0 bases at V and 1 base at J, with 6 bases between the two ends. The CDR3 spans 14 residues.

The chain links TRBV7-8 to TRBJ2-7, with a possible D match to TRBD1 (6 bases). The CDR3 extends over 13 amino acids. V was clipped by 1 base and J by 10 bases, with 14 bases between them. Germline CDR1 and CDR2: SGHVS and FQNEAQ. CDR3 sequence: CASSLVQGEEQYF. The DNA of the CDR3 is TGTGCCAGCAGCTTAGTACAGGGCGAAGAACAGTACTTC. The variable domain in full, with the rest retrieved from reference TRBV7-8 and TRBJ2-7, is GAGVSQSPRYKVAKRGQDVALRCDPISGHVSLFWYQQALGQGPEFLTYFQNEAQLDKSGLPSDRFFAERPEGSVSTLKIQRTQQEDSAVYLCASSLVQGEEQYFGPGTRLTVT.

This clonotype was found a few times. The gene calls are TRBV20-1 and TRBJ2-5; TRBD2 matches at 8 bases. J gave up 2 bases and V 3 bases, and 5 bases lay outside the gene matches. This CDR3 is built from 14 residues. CDR1 DFQATT and CDR2 SNEGSKA come from the germline V gene (reference sequence). DNA of the CDR3: TGCAGTGCTAGTGGCGGGGGGTTACAAGAGACCCAGTACTTC. It is translated as CSASGGGLQETQYF.

By proportion, this clonotype is medium-sized. The gene calls are TRBV7-9 and TRBJ1-2, with D possibly being TRBD1 (6 bases). V gave up 3 bases and J gave up 6 bases, with 11 bases separating them. Germline V lookup: CDR1 SEHNR, CDR2 FQNEAQ (reference sequence). The CDR3 is 13 residues long. The CDR3 region has the DNA TGTGCCAGCAGCTTCTGGGGGGCCGATGGCTACACCTTC. Translating it yields CASSFWGADGYTF. Full variable domain (missing parts from reference TRBV7-9 and TRBJ1-2): DTGVSQNPRHKITKRGQNVTFRCDPISEHNRLYWYRQTLGQGPEFLTYFQNEAQLEKSRLLSDRFSAERPKGSFSTLEIQRTEQGDSAMYLCASSFWGADGYTFGSGTRLTVV.

Note on this clonotype: Compared with germline, one end of the junction differs, possibly owing to a read error. The rearrangement uses TRBV7-7 and TRBJ2-7; 10 bases are shared with TRBD1. Looked up from germline, CDR1 is SSHAT and CDR2 is FNYEAQ (reference sequence). The CDR3 sequence is 15 residues long. CDR3 bases: TGTGCTAGCAGCCCCGGGACAGGGGTCTCCTACGGGCAGTACTTC. The encoded protein is CASSPGTGVSYGQYF.

This chain joins TRBV5-1 and TRBJ2-5, with D uncertain. The assigned J gene may be wrong: the sequence end matches TRBJ2-1 better. CDR1 and CDR2 (germline): SGHRS, YFSETQ. CDR3 length: 14 amino acids. For the CDR3, the DNA is TGCGCCAGCAGCTTTGCGGCAGGAGACAATGAGCAGTTCTTC. Residues: CASSFAAGDNEQFF.

Of note for this clonotype: A much larger clone is a single base away; this may be a read error. The missing conserved phenylalanine or tryptophan at the end of this CDR3 makes a read error likely. The chain uses TRBV6-4 and TRBJ1-4; 8 nucleotides match TRBD1. The CDR3 sequence is 13 residues long. The J segment lost 7 bases and the V segment lost 6 bases, leaving 4 bases of the junction unmatched. Germline CDR1 reads MRHNA; CDR2 reads SNTAGT. The CDR3 DNA reads TGTGCCAGCAGCTCTGACAGGGGTGAAAAACTGTTTTCT. Protein: CASSSDRGEKLFS.

This clonotype was seen only a few times. The chain links TRBV25-1 to TRBJ1-2, with 9 bases aligning to TRBD1. CDR1 is MGHDK and CDR2 is SYGVNS in the germline V gene. After removal of 5 bases from V and 1 base from J, the junction contained 5 bases not matched to a gene. The CDR3 runs to 15 residues. Written as DNA, the CDR3 is TGTGCCAGCAGTCCCGGGACAGGGAATAACTATGGCTACACCTTC. This gives the protein CASSPGTGNNYGYTF.

Details on this clonotype: At one of its ends the junction is not consistent with the germline gene, which may arise from a read error. This sequence joins TRBV20-1 and TRBJ2-3, with TRBD2 identical over 15 bases. CDR1 is DFQATT and CDR2 is SNEGSKA in the germline V gene (reference sequence). This CDR3 spans 18 amino acids. The DNA of the CDR3 is TGCAGTGCTATCCCAGGACTAGCGGGGGGGCGGACCACAGATATGCAGTATTTT. This sequence encodes CSAIPGLAGGRTTDMQYF.

This chain links TRBV2 with TRBJ1-1; 7 bases fit TRBD1. The CDR3 runs to 13 residues. Germline trimming cut 6 bases from V and 6 bases from J; bases unmatched to any gene: 7. In germline, CDR1 is SNHLY, CDR2 FYNNEI. Written as DNA, the CDR3 is TGTGCCAGCAGATCAACAGGGGACGCTGAAGCTTTCTTT. Amino acid sequence: CASRSTGDAEAFF.